This TCR beta chain was obtained from a study of blood T cell repertoires in COVID-19. Germline CDR1 is SGHVS and CDR2 is FQNEAQ. The CDR3 runs 15 residues. Trimming stripped 5 bases from V and 0 bases from J, with 11 bases between. Profiled with immunoSEQ multiplex PCR; TCRdb holds only in-frame clones, not every one. Seen here are some 300,000 clones, about nine tenths observed once, and the top ten hold around 9%. Sequencing was performed on PBMCs or T cells enriched from blood (not recorded which). The sequence derives from a woman in her twenties or thirties who had recovered from COVID-19. The chain has TRBV7-8 and TRBJ1-3; D call uncertain. CDR3 region: CASSPAALSGNTIYF. CDR3 nucleotides: TGTGCCAGCAGCCCCGCCGCGCTCTCTGGAAACACCATATATTTT.